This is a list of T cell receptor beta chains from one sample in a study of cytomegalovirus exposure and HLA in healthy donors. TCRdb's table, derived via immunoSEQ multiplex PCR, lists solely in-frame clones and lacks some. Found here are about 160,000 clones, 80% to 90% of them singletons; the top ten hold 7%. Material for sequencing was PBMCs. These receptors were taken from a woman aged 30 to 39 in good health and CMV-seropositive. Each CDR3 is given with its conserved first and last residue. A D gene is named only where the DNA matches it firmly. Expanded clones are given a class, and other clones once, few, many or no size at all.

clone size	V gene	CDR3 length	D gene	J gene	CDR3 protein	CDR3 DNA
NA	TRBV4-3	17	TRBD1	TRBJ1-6	CASSQDTLGQGSTPLHF	TGCGCCAGCAGCCAAGACACCCTTGGACAGGGTTCGACACCCCTCCACTTT
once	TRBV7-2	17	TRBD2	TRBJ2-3	CASSLGISGGARDTQYF	TGTGCCAGCAGCTTAGGGATTAGCGGGGGGGCTCGTGATACGCAGTATTTT
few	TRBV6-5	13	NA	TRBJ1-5	CASSPLYNLPQHF	TGTGCCAGCAGCCCGTTGTATAATCTCCCCCAGCATTTT
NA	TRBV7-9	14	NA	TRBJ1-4	CASSRGQLNEKLFF	TGTGCCAGCAGCCGAGGACAGCTGAACGAAAAACTGTTTTTT
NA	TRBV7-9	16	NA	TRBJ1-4	CASSLVIGQHHEKLFF	TGTGCCAGCAGCTTAGTAATCGGACAACATCATGAAAAACTGTTTTTT
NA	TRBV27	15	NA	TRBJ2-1	CASSLSQGSLNEQFF	TGTGCCAGCAGTTTATCGCAGGGGTCCCTCAATGAGCAGTTCTTC
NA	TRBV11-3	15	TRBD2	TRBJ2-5	CASSFGSGGQETQYF	TGTGCCAGCAGCTTTGGTAGCGGGGGGCAAGAGACCCAGTACTTC
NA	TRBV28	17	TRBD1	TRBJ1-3	CASSAWTGRSSGNTIYF	TGTGCCAGCAGTGCATGGACAGGAAGGAGCTCTGGAAACACCATATATTTT
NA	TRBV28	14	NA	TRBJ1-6	CASESKGGGRPLHF	TGTGCCAGCGAGAGCAAAGGGGGGGGAAGACCCCTCCACTTT
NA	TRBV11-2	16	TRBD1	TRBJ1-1	CASSSYLTGTDLGAFF	TGTGCCAGCAGCTCTTATCTTACTGGGACAGATCTTGGAGCTTTCTTT
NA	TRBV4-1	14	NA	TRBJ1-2	CASSQVSGNYGYTF	TGCGCCAGCAGCCAAGTATCAGGGAACTATGGCTACACCTTC
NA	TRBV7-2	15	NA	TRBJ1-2	CASSLDRAANYGYTF	TGTGCCAGCAGCTTAGATCGTGCAGCTAACTATGGCTACACCTTC
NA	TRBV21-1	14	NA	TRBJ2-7	CASSHRDSPYEQYF	TGTGCCAGCAGCCACAGGGATTCCCCCTACGAGCAGTACTTC
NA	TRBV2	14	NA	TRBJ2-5	CASSEEMGEETQYF	TGTGCCAGCAGTGAAGAGATGGGAGAAGAGACCCAGTACTTC
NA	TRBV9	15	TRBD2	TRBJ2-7	CASSVGAGGPYEQYF	TGTGCCAGCAGCGTAGGGGCGGGGGGACCCTACGAGCAGTACTTC
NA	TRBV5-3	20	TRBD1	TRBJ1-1	CARSSGQGALLSPWGTEAFF	TGTGCCAGAAGCTCGGGACAGGGGGCCCTGCTCTCCCCATGGGGCACTGAAGCTTTCTTT
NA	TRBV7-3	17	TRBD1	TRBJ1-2	CASSADPYRGLNYGYTF	TGTGCCAGCAGCGCCGACCCTTACAGGGGCTTAAACTATGGCTACACCTTC
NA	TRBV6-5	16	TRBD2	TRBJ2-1	CASSYRTSGLHNEQFF	TGTGCCAGCAGTTACCGGACTAGCGGATTACACAATGAGCAGTTCTTC